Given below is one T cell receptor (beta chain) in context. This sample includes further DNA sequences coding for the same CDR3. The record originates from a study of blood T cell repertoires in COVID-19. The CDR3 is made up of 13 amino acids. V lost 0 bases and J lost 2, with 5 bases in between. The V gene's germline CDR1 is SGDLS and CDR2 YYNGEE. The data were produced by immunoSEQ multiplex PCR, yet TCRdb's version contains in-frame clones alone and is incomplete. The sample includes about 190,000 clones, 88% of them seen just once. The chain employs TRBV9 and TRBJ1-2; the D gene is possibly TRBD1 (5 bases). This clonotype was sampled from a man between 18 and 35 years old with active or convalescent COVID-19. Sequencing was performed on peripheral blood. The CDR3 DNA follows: TGTGCCAGCAGCGTAGACAGGAACTATGGCTACACCTTC. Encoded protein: CASSVDRNYGYTF.